This is a list of T cell receptor beta chains from one sample in a study of identical twins. TCRdb analysed the 5' RACE reads with MiXCR anew, one entry per CDR3 protein. The sample has 400,000 to 500,000 distinct CDR3 sequences, under 20% seen once; the top ten hold 12%. Specimen: naive T cells sorted from blood. These TCRs come from a man between 45 and 60 years old in good health. The CDR3 runs from the conserved cysteine through the conserved F or W. The order of the fields is V gene, J gene, D gene, clone size, CDR3 protein, CDR3 DNA. A D gene is named only where the DNA matches it firmly. A row's size may be missing; if present it is once, few, many or a size class.

V gene: TRBV20-1; J gene: TRBJ1-6; D gene: -; clone size: once; CDR3 protein: CSARRAGDGGNSPLHF; CDR3 DNA: TGCAGTGCTAGACGGGCAGGGGACGGGGGTAATTCACCCCTCCACTTT
V gene: TRBV7-2; J gene: TRBJ2-2; D gene: -; clone size: few; CDR3 protein: CASSLGVTNTGELFF; CDR3 DNA: TGTGCCAGCAGCTTAGGGGTAACGAACACCGGGGAGCTGTTTTTT
V gene: TRBV12-3/TRBV12-4; J gene: TRBJ2-7; D gene: TRBD2; clone size: few; CDR3 protein: CASSFGGGHEQYF; CDR3 DNA: TGTGCCAGCAGTTTTGGCGGGGGTCACGAGCAGTACTTC
V gene: TRBV5-1; J gene: TRBJ2-1; D gene: TRBD1; clone size: few; CDR3 protein: CASRPGTGGSYNEQFF; CDR3 DNA: TGCGCCAGCAGACCCGGGACAGGGGGCTCCTACAATGAGCAGTTCTTC
V gene: TRBV28; J gene: TRBJ2-1; D gene: -; clone size: -; CDR3 protein: CASKGMGWRDNEQFF; CDR3 DNA: TGTGCCAGCAAAGGGATGGGCTGGAGGGACAATGAGCAGTTCTTC
V gene: TRBV25-1; J gene: TRBJ1-1; D gene: TRBD1; clone size: -; CDR3 protein: CASRGQGHTEAFF; CDR3 DNA: TGTGCCAGCAGAGGACAGGGGCACACTGAAGCTTTCTTT
V gene: TRBV20-1; J gene: TRBJ1-6; D gene: TRBD1; clone size: many; CDR3 protein: CSAGDSSYNSPLHF; CDR3 DNA: TGCAGTGCCGGGGACAGCTCCTATAATTCACCCCTCCACTTT
V gene: TRBV7-8; J gene: TRBJ2-3; D gene: -; clone size: -; CDR3 protein: CASSFVGSSTDTQYF; CDR3 DNA: TGTGCCAGCAGCTTTGTCGGATCTAGCACAGATACGCAGTATTTT
V gene: TRBV28; J gene: TRBJ2-3; D gene: TRBD2; clone size: many; CDR3 protein: CASSEAGVDTQYF; CDR3 DNA: TGTGCCAGCAGTGAGGCGGGAGTTGATACGCAGTATTTT
V gene: TRBV14; J gene: TRBJ2-2; D gene: -; clone size: few; CDR3 protein: CASSQDGPSGELFF; CDR3 DNA: TGTGCCAGCAGCCAAGATGGACCGTCCGGGGAGCTGTTTTTT
V gene: TRBV6-5; J gene: TRBJ2-2; D gene: -; clone size: few; CDR3 protein: CASSYSTRAGELFF; CDR3 DNA: TGTGCCAGCAGTTACTCTACTAGGGCCGGGGAGCTGTTTTTT
V gene: TRBV29-1; J gene: TRBJ1-2; D gene: -; clone size: -; CDR3 protein: CSVEHIGDYRVLGGYTF; CDR3 DNA: TGCAGCGTTGAACATATAGGGGATTACAGGGTATTGGGTGGCTACACCTTC
V gene: TRBV25-1; J gene: TRBJ2-7; D gene: -; clone size: -; CDR3 protein: CASSFRTWEQYF; CDR3 DNA: TGTGCCAGCAGTTTTAGGACCTGGGAGCAGTACTTC
V gene: TRBV20-1; J gene: TRBJ1-1; D gene: -; clone size: many; CDR3 protein: CSGWARDTEAFF; CDR3 DNA: TGCAGTGGCTGGGCGAGGGACACTGAAGCTTTCTTT
V gene: TRBV6-5; J gene: TRBJ1-5; D gene: -; clone size: -; CDR3 protein: CASSSATGRSNQPQHF; CDR3 DNA: TGTGCCAGCAGTTCCGCGACCGGACGGAGCAATCAGCCCCAGCATTTT
V gene: TRBV4-3; J gene: TRBJ2-6; D gene: -; clone size: -; CDR3 protein: CASSQFAGASSGANVLTF; CDR3 DNA: TGCGCCAGCAGCCAATTTGCAGGGGCCAGCTCTGGGGCCAACGTCCTGACTTTC
V gene: TRBV9; J gene: TRBJ2-2; D gene: -; clone size: few; CDR3 protein: CASSVFGVNAGELFF; CDR3 DNA: TGTGCCAGCAGCGTATTTGGGGTAAATGCCGGGGAGCTGTTTTTT
V gene: TRBV15; J gene: TRBJ2-1; D gene: TRBD2; clone size: few; CDR3 protein: CATSGTSGLAGGSSYNEQFF; CDR3 DNA: TGTGCCACCAGCGGAACCTCTGGACTAGCGGGAGGTAGCTCCTACAATGAGCAGTTCTTC
V gene: TRBV11-2; J gene: TRBJ2-7; D gene: -; clone size: few; CDR3 protein: CASSLGDGAYEQYF; CDR3 DNA: TGTGCCAGCAGCTTAGGCGACGGAGCCTACGAGCAGTACTTC
V gene: TRBV12-3/TRBV12-4; J gene: TRBJ2-5; D gene: -; clone size: -; CDR3 protein: CASSLARVGRKTQYF; CDR3 DNA: TGTGCCAGCAGTTTGGCCAGGGTAGGGAGGAAGACCCAGTACTTC
V gene: TRBV7-8; J gene: TRBJ2-1; D gene: TRBD1; clone size: -; CDR3 protein: CASSPLPGQGRNEQFF; CDR3 DNA: TGTGCCAGCAGCCCCCTCCCGGGACAGGGACGCAATGAGCAGTTCTTC
V gene: TRBV6-2/TRBV6-3; J gene: TRBJ2-4; D gene: -; clone size: -; CDR3 protein: CASRATGAKNIQYF; CDR3 DNA: TGTGCCAGCAGAGCTACAGGGGCCAAAAACATTCAGTACTTC
V gene: TRBV6-2/TRBV6-3; J gene: TRBJ2-7; D gene: -; clone size: few; CDR3 protein: CASRGGLASSYEQYF; CDR3 DNA: TGTGCCAGCAGGGGCGGGCTAGCGAGCTCCTACGAGCAGTACTTC
V gene: TRBV4-3; J gene: TRBJ1-5; D gene: -; clone size: -; CDR3 protein: CASSQWYSNQPQHF; CDR3 DNA: TGCGCCAGCAGCCAATGGTATAGCAATCAGCCCCAGCATTTT
V gene: TRBV18; J gene: TRBJ2-7; D gene: TRBD2; clone size: -; CDR3 protein: CASSSLAGVQEQYF; CDR3 DNA: TGTGCCAGCTCAAGCCTAGCGGGAGTACAGGAGCAGTACTTC
V gene: TRBV29-1; J gene: TRBJ1-1; D gene: TRBD1; clone size: few; CDR3 protein: CSVNRGFITEAFF; CDR3 DNA: TGCAGCGTCAACAGGGGTTTTATCACTGAAGCTTTCTTT
V gene: TRBV5-5; J gene: TRBJ1-4; D gene: -; clone size: few; CDR3 protein: CASSSTSGGGNEKLFF; CDR3 DNA: TGTGCCAGCAGCTCAACTTCGGGAGGAGGGAATGAAAAACTGTTTTTT
V gene: TRBV30; J gene: TRBJ2-1; D gene: TRBD2; clone size: -; CDR3 protein: CAWSSLAGLEQFF; CDR3 DNA: TGTGCCTGGAGTAGCCTAGCGGGTCTTGAGCAGTTCTTC
V gene: TRBV12-3/TRBV12-4; J gene: TRBJ1-2; D gene: -; clone size: -; CDR3 protein: CASSLFPLGRTNYGYTF; CDR3 DNA: TGTGCCAGCAGTTTGTTCCCTCTAGGCCGGACTAACTATGGCTACACCTTC
V gene: TRBV6-5; J gene: TRBJ2-1; D gene: -; clone size: few; CDR3 protein: CASSYRPQTGYNEQFF; CDR3 DNA: TGTGCCAGCAGTTACAGGCCCCAAACTGGGTACAATGAGCAGTTCTTC
V gene: TRBV5-1; J gene: TRBJ2-2; D gene: -; clone size: many; CDR3 protein: CASSLNPRGTGELFF; CDR3 DNA: TGCGCCAGCAGCTTGAACCCTCGGGGAACCGGGGAGCTGTTTTTT
V gene: TRBV9; J gene: TRBJ2-2; D gene: TRBD1; clone size: -; CDR3 protein: CASSAQGVDGELFF; CDR3 DNA: TGTGCCAGCAGCGCGCAGGGGGTTGACGGGGAGCTGTTTTTT